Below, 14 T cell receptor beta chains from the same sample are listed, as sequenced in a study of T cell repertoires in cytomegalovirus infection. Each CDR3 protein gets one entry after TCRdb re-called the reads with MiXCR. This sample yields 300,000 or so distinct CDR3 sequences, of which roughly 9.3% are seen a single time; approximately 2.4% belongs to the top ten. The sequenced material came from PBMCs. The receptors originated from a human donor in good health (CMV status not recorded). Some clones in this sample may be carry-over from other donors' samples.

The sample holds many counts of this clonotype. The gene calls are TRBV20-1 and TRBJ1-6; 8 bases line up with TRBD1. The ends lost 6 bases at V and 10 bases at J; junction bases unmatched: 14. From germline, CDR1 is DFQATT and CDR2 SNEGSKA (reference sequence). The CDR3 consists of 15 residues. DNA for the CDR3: TGCAGTGCCTCCCGCCCGGGACAGGAGAGATCACCCCTCCACTTT. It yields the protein CSASRPGQERSPLHF.

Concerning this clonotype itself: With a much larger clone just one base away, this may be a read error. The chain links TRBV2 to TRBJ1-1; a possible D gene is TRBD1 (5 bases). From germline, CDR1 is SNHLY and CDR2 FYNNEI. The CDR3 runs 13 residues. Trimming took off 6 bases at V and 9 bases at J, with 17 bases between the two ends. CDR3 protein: CASSHGGGTQAFF. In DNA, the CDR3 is TGTGCCAGCAGCCACGGGGGGGGGACTCAAGCTTTCTTT.

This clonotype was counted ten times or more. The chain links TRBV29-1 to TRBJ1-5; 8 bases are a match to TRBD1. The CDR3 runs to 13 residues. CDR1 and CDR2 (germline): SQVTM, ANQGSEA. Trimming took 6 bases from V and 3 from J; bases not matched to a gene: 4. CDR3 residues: CSVGQGFNQPQHF. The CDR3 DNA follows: TGCAGCGTAGGACAGGGTTTCAATCAGCCCCAGCATTTT.

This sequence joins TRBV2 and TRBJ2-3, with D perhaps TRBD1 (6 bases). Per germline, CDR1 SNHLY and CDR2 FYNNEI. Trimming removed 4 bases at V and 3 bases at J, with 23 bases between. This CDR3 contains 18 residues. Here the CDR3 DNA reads TGTGCCAGCAGTGTACGAGGCGACAGGCTCCGATTTACAGATACGCAGTATTTT. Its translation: CASSVRGDRLRFTDTQYF.

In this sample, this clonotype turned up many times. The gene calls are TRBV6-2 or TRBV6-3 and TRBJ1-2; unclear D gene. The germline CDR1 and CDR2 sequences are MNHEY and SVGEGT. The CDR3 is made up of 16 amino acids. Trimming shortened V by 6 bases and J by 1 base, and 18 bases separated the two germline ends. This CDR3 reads CASSRTRTENNYGYTF. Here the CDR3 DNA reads TGTGCCAGCAGCCGAACGCGGACGGAGAATAACTATGGCTACACCTTC.

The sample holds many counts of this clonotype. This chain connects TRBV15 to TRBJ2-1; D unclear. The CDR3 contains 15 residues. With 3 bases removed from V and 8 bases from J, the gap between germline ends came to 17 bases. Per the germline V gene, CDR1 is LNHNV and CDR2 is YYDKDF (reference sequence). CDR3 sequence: CATSSPPFLSDEQFF. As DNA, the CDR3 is TGTGCCACCAGCAGCCCTCCCTTTTTGTCGGATGAGCAGTTCTTC.

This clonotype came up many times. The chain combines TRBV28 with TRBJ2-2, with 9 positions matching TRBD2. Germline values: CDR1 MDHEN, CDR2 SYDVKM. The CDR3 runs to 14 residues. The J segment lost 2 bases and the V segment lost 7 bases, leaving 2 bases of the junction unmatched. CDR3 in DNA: TGTGCCAGCACTAGCGGGATTAACACCGGGGAGCTGTTTTTT. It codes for CASTSGINTGELFF.

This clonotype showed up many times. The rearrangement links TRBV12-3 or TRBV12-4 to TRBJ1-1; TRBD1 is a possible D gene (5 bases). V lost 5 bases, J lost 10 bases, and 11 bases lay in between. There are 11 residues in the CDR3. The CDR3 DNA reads TGTGCCAGCAGTAGACAGTCTGGAGCTTTCTTT. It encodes CASSRQSGAFF.

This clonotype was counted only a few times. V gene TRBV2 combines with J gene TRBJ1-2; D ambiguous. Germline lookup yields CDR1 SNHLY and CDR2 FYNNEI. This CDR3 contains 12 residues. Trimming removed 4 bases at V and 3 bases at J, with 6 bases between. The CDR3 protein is CASSASDYGYTF. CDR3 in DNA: TGTGCCAGCAGTGCCTCAGACTATGGCTACACCTTC. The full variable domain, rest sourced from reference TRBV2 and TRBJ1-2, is EPEVTQTPSHQVTQMGQEVILRCVPISNHLYFYWYRQILGQKVEFLVSFYNNEISEKSEIFDDQFSVERPDGSNFTLKIRSTKLEDSAMYFCASSASDYGYTFGSGTRLTVV.

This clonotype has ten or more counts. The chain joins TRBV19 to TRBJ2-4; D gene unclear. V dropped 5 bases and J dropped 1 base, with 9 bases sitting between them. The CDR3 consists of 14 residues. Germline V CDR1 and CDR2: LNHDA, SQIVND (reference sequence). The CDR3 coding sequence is TGTGCCAGTAGTGAAGTGCTGGCCAAAAACATTCAGTACTTC. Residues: CASSEVLAKNIQYF.

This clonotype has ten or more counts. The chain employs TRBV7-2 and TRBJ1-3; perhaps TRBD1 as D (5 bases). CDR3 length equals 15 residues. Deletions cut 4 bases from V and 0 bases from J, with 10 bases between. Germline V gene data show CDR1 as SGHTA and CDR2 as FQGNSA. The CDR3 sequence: CASSSRVSSGNTIYF. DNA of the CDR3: TGTGCCAGCAGCTCCAGGGTCAGCTCTGGAAACACCATATATTTT.

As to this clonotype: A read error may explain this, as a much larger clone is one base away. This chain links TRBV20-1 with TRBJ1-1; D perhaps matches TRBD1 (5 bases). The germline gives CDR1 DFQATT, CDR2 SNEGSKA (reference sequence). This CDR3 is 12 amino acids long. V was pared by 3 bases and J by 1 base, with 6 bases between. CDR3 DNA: TGCAGTGCTAGTACAGGGAACACTGAAGCTTTCTTT. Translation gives CSASTGNTEAFF.

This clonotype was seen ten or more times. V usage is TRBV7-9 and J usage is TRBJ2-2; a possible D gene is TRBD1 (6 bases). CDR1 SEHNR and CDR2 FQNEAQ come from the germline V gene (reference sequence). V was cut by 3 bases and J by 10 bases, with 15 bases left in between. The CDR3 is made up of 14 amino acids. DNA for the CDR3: TGTGCCAGCAGCTTCACAGGGAGTAACGAGGAGCTGTTTTTT. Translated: CASSFTGSNEELFF.

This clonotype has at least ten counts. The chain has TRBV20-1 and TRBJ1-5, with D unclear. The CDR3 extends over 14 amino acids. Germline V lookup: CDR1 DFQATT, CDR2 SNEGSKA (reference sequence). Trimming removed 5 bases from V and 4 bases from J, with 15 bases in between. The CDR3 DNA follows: TGCAGTGCTCCGGACCACCGAGGTAATCAGCCCCAGCATTTT. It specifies CSAPDHRGNQPQHF.